This T cell receptor beta chain is from a study of cytomegalovirus exposure and HLA in healthy donors. The study, taken as a whole, reports: Analyses of presence/absence relied on an assumption of roughly uniform sequencing depth across donors. Most TCR sequences proved rare, with some public TCRs found in many donors. A few of the chains that were CMV-associated were confirmed in vitro to be specific for CMV antigens. The study flagged 150 to 200 TCR beta chains as cytomegalovirus-associated.

Note on this clone: Antigen unknown.

This CDR3 is built from 17 residues. Trimming shortened V by 4 bases and J by 4 bases, and 20 bases separated the two germline ends. Germline lookup yields CDR1 SGHKS and CDR2 YYEKEE (reference sequence). A multiplex PCR was run with 60 Vbeta primers and 13 Jbeta primers. The assay was immunoSEQ multiplex PCR, and TCRdb's table has in-frame clones only and misses some. The data contain over 150,000 clones, roughly 80% of them singletons. The origin of this receptor is a male donor in good health and CMV-seronegative. The sample was PBMCs. The chain recombines TRBV5-5 with TRBJ1-4; D possibly corresponds to TRBD1 (6 bases). The CDR3 nucleotides read TGTGCCAGCAGCCCGAAACAGGGACCAGAGGGTAATGAAAAACTGTTTTTT. It codes for CASSPKQGPEGNEKLFF.